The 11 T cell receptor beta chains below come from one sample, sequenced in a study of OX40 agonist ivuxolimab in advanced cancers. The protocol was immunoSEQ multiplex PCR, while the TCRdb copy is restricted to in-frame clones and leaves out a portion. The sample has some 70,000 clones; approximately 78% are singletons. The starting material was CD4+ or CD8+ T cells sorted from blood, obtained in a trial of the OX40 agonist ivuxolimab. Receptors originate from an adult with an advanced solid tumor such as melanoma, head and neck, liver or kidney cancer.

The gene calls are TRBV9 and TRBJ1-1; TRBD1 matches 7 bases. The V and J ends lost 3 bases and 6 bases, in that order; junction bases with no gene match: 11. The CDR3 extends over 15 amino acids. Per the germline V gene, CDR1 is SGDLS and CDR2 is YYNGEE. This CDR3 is CASSEPPDRVAEAFF. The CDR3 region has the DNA TGTGCCAGCAGCGAACCCCCCGACAGGGTAGCTGAAGCTTTCTTT. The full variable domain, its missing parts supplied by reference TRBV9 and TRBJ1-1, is DSGVTQTPKHLITATGQRVTLRCSPRSGDLSVYWYQQSLDQGLQFLIQYYNGEERAKGNILERFSAQQFPDLHSELNLSSLELGDSALYFCASSEPPDRVAEAFFGQGTRLTVV.

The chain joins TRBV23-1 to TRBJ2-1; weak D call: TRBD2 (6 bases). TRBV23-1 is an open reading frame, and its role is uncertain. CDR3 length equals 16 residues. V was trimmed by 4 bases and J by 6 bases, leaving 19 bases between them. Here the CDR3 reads CASSPSGLQGFNEQFF. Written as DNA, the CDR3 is TGCGCCAGCAGTCCATCGGGACTTCAAGGGTTCAATGAGCAGTTCTTC.

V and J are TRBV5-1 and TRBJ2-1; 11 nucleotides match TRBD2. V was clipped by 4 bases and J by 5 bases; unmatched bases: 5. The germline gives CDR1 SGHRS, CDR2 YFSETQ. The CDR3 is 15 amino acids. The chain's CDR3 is CASSPTSGGDNEQFF. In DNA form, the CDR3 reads TGCGCCAGCAGCCCCACTAGCGGGGGTGACAATGAGCAGTTCTTC.

The CDR3 loop is CASSTRGVRTDTQYF. The CDR3 coding sequence is TGTGCCAGCAGCACCAGGGGTGTAAGGACAGATACGCAGTATTTT. The chain employs TRBV9 and TRBJ2-3; TRBD1 is a possible D gene (6 bases). V lost 4 bases, J lost 3 bases, and 15 bases lay in between. The CDR3 totals 15 residues. Per the germline V gene, CDR1 is SGDLS and CDR2 is YYNGEE.

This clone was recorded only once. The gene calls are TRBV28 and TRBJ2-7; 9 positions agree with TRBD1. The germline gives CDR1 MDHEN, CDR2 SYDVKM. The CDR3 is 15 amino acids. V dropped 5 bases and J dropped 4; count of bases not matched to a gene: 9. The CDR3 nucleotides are TGTGCCAGCAGTCCCCCCACAGGGGGCCGGTACGAGCAGTACTTC. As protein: CASSPPTGGRYEQYF.

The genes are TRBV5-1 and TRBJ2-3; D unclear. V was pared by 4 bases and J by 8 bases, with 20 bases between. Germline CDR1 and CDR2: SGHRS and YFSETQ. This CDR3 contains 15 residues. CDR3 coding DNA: TGCGCCAGCAGCCCGGAGATGTCGCCGAGTGCTACGCAGTATTTT. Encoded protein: CASSPEMSPSATQYF. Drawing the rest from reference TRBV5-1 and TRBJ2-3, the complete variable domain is KAGVTQTPRYLIKTRGQQVTLSCSPISGHRSVSWYQQTPGQGLQFLFEYFSETQRNKGNFPGRFSGRQFSNSRSEMNVSTLELGDSALYLCASSPEMSPSATQYFGPGTRLTVL.

CDR3 sequence: CASSVVSRGNTGELFF. The CDR3 DNA sequence: TGTGCCAGCAGCGTAGTATCCAGGGGGAACACCGGGGAGCTGTTTTTT. The J gene is TRBJ2-2, the V gene TRBV9; D is possibly TRBD1 (6 bases). V was trimmed by 0 bases and J by 1 base, leaving 10 bases between them. The CDR3 extends over 16 amino acids. Germline CDR1 reads SGDLS; CDR2 reads YYNGEE.

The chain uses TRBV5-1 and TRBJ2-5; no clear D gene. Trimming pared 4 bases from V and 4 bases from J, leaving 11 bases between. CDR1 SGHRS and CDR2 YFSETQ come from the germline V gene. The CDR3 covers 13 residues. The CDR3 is CASSPAGTETQYF. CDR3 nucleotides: TGCGCCAGCAGCCCGGCAGGTACAGAGACCCAGTACTTC.

In nucleotides, the CDR3 is TGTGCCAGCAGTGAACCCGGAGGGTTTGAAGCTAACTATGGCTACACCTTC. Translated: CASSEPGGFEANYGYTF. The rearrangement uses TRBV6-1 and TRBJ1-2; D is unresolved. V lost 2 bases, J lost 0 bases, and 16 bases lay in between. Per germline, CDR1 MNHNS and CDR2 SASEGT. The CDR3 runs to 17 residues.

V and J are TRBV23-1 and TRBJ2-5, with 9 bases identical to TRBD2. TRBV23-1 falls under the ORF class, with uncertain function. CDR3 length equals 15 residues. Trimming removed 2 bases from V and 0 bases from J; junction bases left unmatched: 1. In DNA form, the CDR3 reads TGCGCCAGCAGTCAAGCGGGGGGGTACCAAGAGACCCAGTACTTC. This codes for CASSQAGGYQETQYF.

CDR3 sequence: CASRGTSGGAETQYF. CDR3 sequence (DNA): TGTGCCAGCAGAGGGACTAGCGGGGGGGCGGAGACCCAGTACTTC. The chain recombines TRBV2 with TRBJ2-5, with 16 bases aligning to TRBD2. Germline CDR1 is SNHLY and CDR2 is FYNNEI. With V trimmed by 6 bases and J by 5 bases, 3 bases remained unmatched. The CDR3 has 15 amino acids.